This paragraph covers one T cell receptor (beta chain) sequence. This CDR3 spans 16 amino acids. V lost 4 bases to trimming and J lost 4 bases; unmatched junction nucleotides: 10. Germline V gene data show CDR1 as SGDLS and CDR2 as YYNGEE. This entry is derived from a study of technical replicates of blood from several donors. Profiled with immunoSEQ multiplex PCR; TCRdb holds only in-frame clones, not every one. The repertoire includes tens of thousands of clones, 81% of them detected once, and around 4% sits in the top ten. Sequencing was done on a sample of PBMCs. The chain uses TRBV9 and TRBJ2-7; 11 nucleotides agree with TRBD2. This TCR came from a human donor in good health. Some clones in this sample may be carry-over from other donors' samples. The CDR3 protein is CASSPVGTSGGYEQYF. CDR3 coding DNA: TGTGCCAGCAGCCCAGTAGGAACTAGCGGGGGATACGAGCAGTACTTC.